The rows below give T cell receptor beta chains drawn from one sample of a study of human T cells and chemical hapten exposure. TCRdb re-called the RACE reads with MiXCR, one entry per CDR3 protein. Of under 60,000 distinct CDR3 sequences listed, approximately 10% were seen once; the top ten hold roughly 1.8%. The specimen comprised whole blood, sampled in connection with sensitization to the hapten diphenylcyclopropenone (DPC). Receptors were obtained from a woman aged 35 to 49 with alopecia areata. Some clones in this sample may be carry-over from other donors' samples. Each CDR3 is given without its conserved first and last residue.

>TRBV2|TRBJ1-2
ASSELGGERVYGYT
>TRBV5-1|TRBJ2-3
ASRGQAGRETDTQY
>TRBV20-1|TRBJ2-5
SAIGTDRGGETQY
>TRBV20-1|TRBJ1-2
SAHRPGRNMGYGYT
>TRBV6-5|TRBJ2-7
ASSLGQSYEQY
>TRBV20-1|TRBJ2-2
SVTGGPPGELF
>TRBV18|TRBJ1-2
ASSPPAAHGYT
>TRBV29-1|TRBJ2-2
SAGGGQDTGELF
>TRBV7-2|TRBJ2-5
ASSLARGLGVETQY
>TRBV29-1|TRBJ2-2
SVTHTGELF
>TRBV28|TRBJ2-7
ASSNGQGETSYEQY
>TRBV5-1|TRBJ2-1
ASSPNSPLAGHYNEQF
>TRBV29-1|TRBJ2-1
SVGLADEQF
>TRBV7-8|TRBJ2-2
ASSLVDTGELF
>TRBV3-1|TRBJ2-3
ASSRGLAGGRADTQY
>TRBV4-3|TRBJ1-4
ASSQDAVSVEKLF